Each of the 13 T cell receptor beta chains below was sequenced from the same sample in a study of blood T cell repertoires in COVID-19. This table comes from immunoSEQ multiplex PCR, and its TCRdb copy is limited to in-frame clones, with some not included. The sample lists about 170,000 clones, approximately 80% occurring once. The source material was peripheral blood. All receptors derive from a woman aged 70-85 years with COVID-19, enrolled during active disease.

The chain links TRBV9 to TRBJ1-1, with 9 bases matching TRBD1. This CDR3 has 14 residues. V lost 4 bases, J lost 8 bases, and 9 bases stayed unmatched. Germline-derived CDR1 and CDR2 are SGDLS and YYNGEE. CDR3 nucleotide sequence: TGTGCCAGCAGCATGGGACAGGGTGCGGGGGAAGCTTTCTTT. Amino acids: CASSMGQGAGEAFF.

The V call is TRBV5-1, the J call TRBJ2-7, with D possibly TRBD1 on 5 matching bases. Germline CDR1 SGHRS, CDR2 YFSETQ. The CDR3 loop spans 13 amino acids. Deletions cut 4 bases from V and 6 bases from J, with 14 bases between. CDR3: CASSANPGFEQYV. CDR3 in DNA: TGCGCCAGCAGCGCAAACCCAGGGTTCGAGCAGTACGTC.

The chain is built from TRBV29-1 and TRBJ2-5, with 7 nucleotides matching TRBD1. CDR3 size: 13 residues. V shed 6 bases and J 3 bases; nucleotides not matched to a gene: 7. CDR1 is SQVTM, CDR2 ANQGSEA, per germline. The CDR3 region has the DNA TGCAGCGTCCGGGACAGACTCGAAGAGACCCAGTACTTC. Residues: CSVRDRLEETQYF.

Regarding this clone: One end of the junction fails to match germline, which may point to a read error. The genes are TRBV11-2 and TRBJ1-6; weak D call: TRBD1 (5 bases). The CDR3 is 15 residues long. Germline V gives CDR1 SGHAT, CDR2 FQNNGV. CDR3 residues: CASSLRQPYNSLLHF. CDR3 nucleotide sequence: TGTGCCAGCAGCTTAAGACAGCCTTATAATTCACTCCTCCACTTT.

This chain uses TRBV30 with TRBJ1-5; unclear D gene. The CDR3 spans 13 residues. CDR1 is GTSNPN and CDR2 is SVGIG in the germline V gene (reference sequence). Between the trimmed V and J ends, which lost 2 bases and 7 bases, there was a span of 12 bases. The CDR3 is CAWSRGFEQPQHF. The CDR3 DNA reads as TGTGCCTGGAGTCGGGGTTTCGAGCAGCCCCAGCATTTT.

The rearrangement uses TRBV28 and TRBJ1-2; weak D call: TRBD1 (5 bases). Germline V gene lookup returns CDR1 MDHEN and CDR2 SYDVKM. The V and J ends lost 6 bases and 2 bases respectively, with 16 bases between them. This CDR3 region has 15 residues. CDR3 sequence (DNA): TGTGCCAGCAGCCCCGATTTAAAGGGGAACTATGGCTACACCTTC. It yields the protein CASSPDLKGNYGYTF.

The chain links TRBV5-8 to TRBJ1-5; D unresolved. This CDR3 spans 17 amino acids. The germline V gene has CDR1 SGHTS and CDR2 YDEGEE. V was shortened by 0 bases and J by 0 bases, with 13 bases between the two germline ends. The CDR3 here is CASSLAWAGFSNQPQHF. In DNA, the CDR3 is TGTGCCAGCAGCTTGGCTTGGGCAGGATTTAGCAATCAGCCCCAGCATTTT.

The genes are TRBV9 and TRBJ1-4; 7 nucleotides line up with TRBD1. The CDR3 totals 16 residues. The ends lost 3 bases at V and 3 bases at J; junction bases unmatched: 8. The V gene's germline CDR1 is SGDLS and CDR2 YYNGEE. CDR3 sequence reads: CASSAHGGTANEKLFF. The CDR3 bases are TGTGCCAGCAGCGCCCATGGGGGGACAGCTAATGAAAAACTGTTTTTT.

The chain links TRBV21-1 to TRBJ1-2. TRBV21-1 constitutes a pseudogene. The CDR3 is 18 residues long. CDR3 loop: CASSKAPRSRSANYGYTF. The CDR3 nucleotides read TGTGCCAGCAGCAAAGCGCCGCGCTCACGGTCCGCTAACTATGGCTACACCTTC.

The gene calls are TRBV7-3 and TRBJ2-1; D perhaps matches TRBD2 (5 bases). Per the germline V gene, CDR1 is SGHTA and CDR2 is FQGTGA. The CDR3 extends over 18 amino acids. The V end lost 0 bases, the J end lost 4 bases, and 19 bases lay between the germline ends. The chain's CDR3 is CASSLTGNGLTPYNEQFF. The DNA of the CDR3 is TGTGCCAGCAGCTTAACGGGGAATGGACTTACACCTTACAATGAGCAGTTCTTC. Looking up the rest from reference TRBV7-3 and TRBJ2-1 gives the full variable domain: GAGVSQTPSNKVTEKGKYVELRCDPISGHTALYWYRQSLGQGPEFLIYFQGTGAADDSGLPNDRFFAVRPEGSVSTLKIQRTERGDSAVYLCASSLTGNGLTPYNEQFFGPGTRLTVL.

The V call is TRBV5-3, the J call TRBJ1-5, with a possible D match to TRBD1 (5 bases). TRBV5-3 is annotated as an ORF whose role is uncertain. Trimming removed 3 bases from V and 4 bases from J, with 14 bases in between. The CDR3 loop spans 15 amino acids. CDR3 in amino acids: CARSSPPDRNQPQHF. DNA for the CDR3: TGTGCCAGAAGCTCCCCCCCTGACAGAAATCAGCCCCAGCATTTT.

This sequence joins TRBV19 and TRBJ1-2; a weak D match, TRBD1 (5 bases). Germline V CDR1 and CDR2: LNHDA, SQIVND (reference sequence). The CDR3 spans 14 residues. Trimming stripped 4 bases from V and 4 bases from J, with 13 bases between. In DNA form, the CDR3 reads TGTGCCAGTAGTACACCAGGGTATGGCTATGGCTACACCTTC. Protein sequence: CASSTPGYGYGYTF. The full variable domain, completed using reference TRBV19 and TRBJ1-2, is DGGITQSPKYLFRKEGQNVTLSCEQNLNHDAMYWYRQDPGQGLRLIYYSQIVNDFQKGDIAEGYSVSREKKESFPLTVTSAQKNPTAFYLCASSTPGYGYGYTFGSGTRLTVV.

V is TRBV15 and J is TRBJ2-7, with 10 positions matching TRBD2. Germline CDR1 LNHNV, CDR2 YYDKDF (reference sequence). The V and J ends lost 1 base and 0 bases, in that order; junction bases with no gene match: 6. This CDR3 is built from 17 residues. CDR3 sequence reads: CATSRGVLAGISYEQYV. The CDR3 DNA reads TGTGCCACCAGCAGAGGGGTACTAGCGGGGATCTCCTACGAGCAGTACGTC.